What follows are 17 T cell receptor beta chains derived from one specimen sequenced in a study of blood T cell repertoires in COVID-19. The data were produced by immunoSEQ multiplex PCR, yet TCRdb's version contains in-frame clones alone and is incomplete. Of under 300,000 clones in the sample, around 87% were seen once. The sequenced sample was peripheral blood. Receptors originate from a woman aged 60-75 years with COVID-19, enrolled during active disease.

The chain joins TRBV19 to TRBJ2-1; TRBD2 agrees at 12 bases. The trim removed 0 bases at V and 3 bases at J, leaving 6 bases unmatched. CDR3 length equals 18 residues. Germline CDR1 reads LNHDA; CDR2 reads SQIVND (reference sequence). The CDR3 bases are TGTGCCAGTAGTATAGATGGGGCTAGCGGGGGGGACTACAATGAGCAGTTCTTC. It is translated as CASSIDGASGGDYNEQFF.

The rearrangement joins TRBV6-1 to TRBJ1-1; 7 bases are shared with TRBD1. Trimming cost V 3 bases and J 5 bases; bases outside gene matches: 3. The V gene's germline CDR1 is MNHNS and CDR2 SASEGT. The CDR3 totals 13 residues. The chain's CDR3 is CASSETGKTEAFF. The CDR3 coding sequence is TGTGCCAGCAGTGAGACAGGGAAAACTGAAGCTTTCTTT.

This clone was observed a single time. The chain uses TRBV19 and TRBJ1-2; 9 nucleotides agree with TRBD1. Trimming removed 5 bases from V and 5 bases from J; junction bases left unmatched: 18. Germline loops: CDR1 LNHDA, CDR2 SQIVND (reference sequence). This CDR3 spans 18 amino acids. The CDR3 bases are TGTGCCAGTAGTCCCTTCTACGGGGGACAGGGCTTTTCGTATGGCTACACCTTC. Amino acids: CASSPFYGGQGFSYGYTF. Full variable domain (remainder filled in from reference TRBV19 and TRBJ1-2): DGGITQSPKYLFRKEGQNVTLSCEQNLNHDAMYWYRQDPGQGLRLIYYSQIVNDFQKGDIAEGYSVSREKKESFPLTVTSAQKNPTAFYLCASSPFYGGQGFSYGYTFGSGTRLTVV.

CDR3 bases: TGTGCCAGCAGCCCATTAGGGGGAGAGGGCTTCGAGCAGTACTTC. Amino acid sequence: CASSPLGGEGFEQYF. The chain combines TRBV7-3 with TRBJ2-7, with D possibly TRBD1 on 6 matching bases. The CDR3 length is 15 residues. The ends were cut back, 5 bases at V and 6 bases at J, with 20 bases in the middle. Germline V gives CDR1 SGHTA, CDR2 FQGTGA.

This clone was seen just once. The rearrangement joins TRBV7-2 to TRBJ1-5; D gene uncertain. Germline V lookup: CDR1 SGHTA, CDR2 FQGNSA. The CDR3 runs to 12 residues. V was cut by 6 bases and J by 7 bases, with 10 bases left in between. The CDR3 nucleotides are TGTGCCAGCAGGAGAGGAGGGCAGCCCCAGCATTTT. It is translated as CASRRGGQPQHF.

The CDR3 DNA follows: TGTGCCAGCAGCCTAAGGGAGGGACTACTTAGAAAGACAGATACGCAGTATTTT. Its translation: CASSLREGLLRKTDTQYF. The chain couples TRBV6-2 or TRBV6-3 to TRBJ2-3; 7 nucleotides agree with TRBD2. The CDR3 is 18 amino acids. The germline CDR1 and CDR2 sequences are MNHEY and SVGEGT. V was clipped by 6 bases and J by 3 bases; unmatched bases: 18.

The V call is TRBV7-9, the J call TRBJ1-1; D unresolved. Trimming took off 1 base at V and 0 bases at J, with 6 bases between the two ends. Germline V gives CDR1 SEHNR, CDR2 FQNEAQ (reference sequence). The CDR3 spans 14 residues. The CDR3 spells CASSLGEMNTEAFF. The DNA for the CDR3 is TGTGCCAGCAGCTTAGGAGAGATGAACACTGAAGCTTTCTTT.

V usage is TRBV7-2 and J usage is TRBJ2-7; tentative D call: TRBD1 (5 bases). The CDR3 is 13 amino acids. Germline V gene sequence: CDR1 SGHTA, CDR2 FQGNSA. Trimming left V 1 base short and J 4 bases short, with 8 bases between. CDR3 residues: CASSLEAGYEQYF. The DNA for the CDR3 is TGTGCCAGCAGCTTAGAGGCAGGGTACGAGCAGTACTTC.

V and J are TRBV30 and TRBJ1-2; 9 bases are shared with TRBD1. Germline CDR1 and CDR2: GTSNPN and SVGIG (reference sequence). This CDR3 has 12 amino acids. Trimming took 8 bases from V and 7 from J; bases not matched to a gene: 8. As DNA, the CDR3 is TGTGCCACCCACCGGGACAGGGTTGGCTACACCTTC. Translated: CATHRDRVGYTF.

This chain links TRBV6-4 with TRBJ2-2; TRBD2 is a possible D gene (5 bases). Germline assignment: CDR1 MRHNA and CDR2 SNTAGT. CDR3 length equals 15 residues. The V end lost 2 bases, the J end lost 5 bases, and 12 bases lay between the germline ends. CDR3 region: CASSDTREQTGELFF. CDR3 nucleotides: TGTGCCAGCAGTGACACCCGGGAACAAACCGGGGAGCTGTTTTTT.

The chain uses TRBV18 and TRBJ2-7; TRBD2 might be the D (6 bases). The V and J ends lost 3 bases and 2 bases respectively, with 8 bases between them. This CDR3 has 13 residues. Germline V gene sequence: CDR1 KGHSH, CDR2 LQKENI. The CDR3 spells CASSPEGTYEQYF. DNA of the CDR3: TGTGCCAGCTCACCGGAGGGGACCTACGAGCAGTACTTC.

This clone has only one observation. V usage is TRBV7-2 and J usage is TRBJ1-2; D call uncertain. Per the germline V gene, CDR1 is SGHTA and CDR2 is FQGNSA. V was cut by 0 bases and J by 6 bases, with 8 bases left in between. CDR3 size: 13 residues. This chain's CDR3 is CASSLAFGNGYTF. In nucleotides, the CDR3 is TGTGCCAGCAGCTTAGCGTTCGGGAATGGCTACACCTTC.

The chain couples TRBV29-1 to TRBJ2-1; 8 positions match TRBD1. J lost 9 bases, V lost 8 bases, and 9 bases had no gene match. Germline CDR1 is SQVTM and CDR2 is ANQGSEA. The CDR3 sequence is 12 residues long. CDR3 loop: CSIRTGGSEQFF. The CDR3 nucleotides read TGCAGCATCCGAACAGGGGGTTCTGAGCAGTTCTTC.

The chain recombines TRBV5-4 with TRBJ2-7; 8 nucleotides line up with TRBD1. The germline V gene encodes CDR1 SGHNT and CDR2 YYREEE (reference sequence). V was pared by 3 bases and J by 0 bases, with 5 bases of the junction left unmatched. CDR3 length equals 15 residues. The chain's CDR3 is CASSSGQGVSYEQYF. The CDR3 nucleotides read TGTGCCAGCAGCTCAGGACAGGGTGTCTCCTACGAGCAGTACTTC. The complete variable domain, with remaining parts taken from reference TRBV5-4 and TRBJ2-7, reads ETGVTQSPTHLIKTRGQQVTLRCSSQSGHNTVSWYQQALGQGPQFIFQYYREEENGRGNFPPRFSGLQFPNYSSELNVNALELDDSALYLCASSSGQGVSYEQYFGPGTRLTVT.

The chain carries TRBV5-1 and TRBJ1-4, with 7 bases lining up with TRBD1. The CDR3 has 15 residues. The germline CDR1 and CDR2 sequences are SGHRS and YFSETQ. V shed 0 bases and J 7 bases; nucleotides not matched to a gene: 6. The CDR3 DNA reads as TGCGCCAGCAGCTTGGGTGGAGGGGGCGGTGAAAAACTGTTTTTT. Protein product: CASSLGGGGGEKLFF.

V gene TRBV5-1 combines with J gene TRBJ1-5; D not certain. V was clipped by 0 bases and J by 7 bases, with 14 bases between them. CDR3 length: 15 residues. Per the germline V gene, CDR1 is SGHRS and CDR2 is YFSETQ. For the CDR3, the DNA is TGCGCCAGCAGCTTGGGACTCCAAGGCGGGCAGCCCCAGCATTTT. It is translated as CASSLGLQGGQPQHF.

The chain recombines TRBV7-9 with TRBJ1-2, with 8 bases aligning to TRBD1. V dropped 4 bases and J dropped 5; count of bases not matched to a gene: 6. The V gene's germline CDR1 is SEHNR and CDR2 FQNEAQ (reference sequence). CDR3 size: 14 residues. The CDR3 region is CASSSTGESYGYTF. The DNA of the CDR3 is TGTGCCAGCAGCTCGACAGGGGAATCATATGGCTACACCTTC. The whole variable domain, remainder taken from reference TRBV7-9 and TRBJ1-2, is DTGVSQNPRHKITKRGQNVTFRCDPISEHNRLYWYRQTLGQGPEFLTYFQNEAQLEKSRLLSDRFSAERPKGSFSTLEIQRTEQGDSAMYLCASSSTGESYGYTFGSGTRLTVV.